Listed here are 10 T cell receptor beta chains from one sample, sequenced in a study of post-analysis software for immune sequencing data. General study points: Patients showed TRBV5-6, TRBV5-1 and TRBV20-1 among a few TRBV segments more frequent than in controls.

Libraries were made from TCR beta cDNA, and they carried unique molecular identifiers. MiXCR, applied by TCRdb to the PCR reads, yields one record per CDR3 protein. The sample holds about half a million distinct CDR3 sequences, approximately 46% seen once. Their cognate antigens are unknown. Sequenced: blood. The receptors here all came from a girl between 10 and 17 years old with multiple sclerosis.

The CDR3, as DNA: TGCGCCAGCAGCTTGGGAGACAGGGGGCAGCCCCAGCATTTT. Its protein product is CASSLGDRGQPQHF. V and J are TRBV5-1 and TRBJ1-5; 9 bases align to TRBD1. The CDR3 loop spans 14 amino acids. Germline V gene data show CDR1 as SGHRS and CDR2 as YFSETQ. J lost 7 bases, V lost 0 bases, and 2 bases had no gene match.

The V call is TRBV7-3, the J call TRBJ2-1; 11 bases match TRBD2. With V trimmed by 5 bases and J by 4 bases, 10 bases remained unmatched. Germline V gene sequence: CDR1 SGHTA, CDR2 FQGTGA. The length of the CDR3 is 17 residues. For the CDR3, the DNA is TGTGCCAGCAGCCCTTCATGGGTAGCGGGAGGGTACAATGAGCAGTTCTTC. The encoded protein is CASSPSWVAGGYNEQFF.

This clonotype appeared a few times. V gene TRBV7-2 combines with J gene TRBJ1-2; TRBD1 agrees at 9 bases. J was trimmed by 5 bases and V by 0 bases; bases with no gene match: 4. This CDR3 is built from 15 residues. The germline V gene has CDR1 SGHTA and CDR2 FQGNSA. CDR3 in DNA: TGTGCCAGCAGCTTAGCCCCGGGACAGGGTTATGGCTACACCTTC. Translation: CASSLAPGQGYGYTF.

The J gene is TRBJ2-3, the V gene TRBV28; D is undetermined. Germline loops: CDR1 MDHEN, CDR2 SYDVKM. CDR3 length equals 17 residues. V was pared by 2 bases and J by 0 bases, with 15 bases between. The CDR3 here is CASSLPFGPTSTDTQYF. CDR3 DNA sequence: TGTGCCAGCAGTTTACCCTTTGGGCCGACTAGCACAGATACGCAGTATTTT. Full variable domain (outside the CDR3, taken from reference TRBV28 and TRBJ2-3): DVKVTQSSRYLVKRTGEKVFLECVQDMDHENMFWYRQDPGLGLRLIYFSYDVKMKEKGDIPEGYSVSREKKERFSLILESASTNQTSMYLCASSLPFGPTSTDTQYFGPGTRLTVL.

This clonotype was counted only a few times. The rearrangement links TRBV28 to TRBJ2-7; D remains unclear. The CDR3 is 12 residues long. Germline-derived CDR1 and CDR2 are MDHEN and SYDVKM. V shed 6 bases and J shed 2 bases, with 8 bases lying between them. CDR3 in amino acids: CASRVKPYEQYF. CDR3 bases: TGTGCCAGCAGGGTCAAACCCTACGAGCAGTACTTC.

This chain uses TRBV5-1 with TRBJ2-7, with D tentatively TRBD2 (6 bases). Germline V gives CDR1 SGHRS, CDR2 YFSETQ. The CDR3 sequence is 15 residues long. The germline V and J ends were trimmed by 4 bases and 2 bases, with 16 bases remaining between them. This CDR3 reads CASSATGDHPYEQYF. The CDR3 DNA reads as TGCGCCAGCAGCGCGACGGGAGATCATCCCTACGAGCAGTACTTC.

The chain has TRBV4-2 and TRBJ2-1, with TRBD2 matching over 9 bases. Trimming cost V 5 bases and J 5 bases; bases outside gene matches: 7. Per the germline V gene, CDR1 is LGHNA and CDR2 is YNFKEQ. CDR3 length: 15 amino acids. The CDR3 protein is CASSAWREGNNEQFF. The CDR3 region has the DNA TGTGCCAGCAGCGCCTGGCGGGAGGGAAACAATGAGCAGTTCTTC.

The J gene is TRBJ2-5, the V gene TRBV5-1; 8 positions agree with TRBD2. This CDR3 is 15 amino acids long. Losses at the gene ends were 1 base for V and 11 bases for J; bases not matched to a gene: 13. Per the germline V gene, CDR1 is SGHRS and CDR2 is YFSETQ. The CDR3 sequence is CASSLSGSNGNEQYF. CDR3 nucleotide sequence: TGCGCCAGCAGCTTGAGCGGGAGTAATGGAAATGAGCAGTACTTC.

The chain uses TRBV20-1 and TRBJ2-7; perhaps TRBD1 as D (6 bases). Germline CDR1 reads DFQATT; CDR2 reads SNEGSKA (reference sequence). CDR3 length equals 13 residues. The V gene lost 3 bases and the J gene lost 0 bases, with 9 bases spanning the gap. DNA for the CDR3: TGCAGTGCTAGCAGGGGAAACTCCTACGAGCAGTACTTC. Translating it yields CSASRGNSYEQYF.

This clonotype was observed a few times. The V call is TRBV5-1, the J call TRBJ2-1; 12 positions match TRBD1. Trimming cost V 1 base and J 7 bases; bases outside gene matches: 3. Germline CDR1 and CDR2: SGHRS and YFSETQ. The CDR3 totals 15 residues. The CDR3 reads CASSLPGQGANEQFF. The CDR3 DNA reads TGCGCCAGCAGCTTGCCGGGACAGGGGGCTAATGAGCAGTTCTTC.